The 25 T cell receptor beta chains presented below share a single source sample, sequenced in a study of siplizumab effects on memory and regulatory T cells. Sequencing used immunoSEQ multiplex PCR; TCRdb keeps in-frame clones, though not all of them. The sample carries some 110,000 clones, around 94% recorded once. Input material: non-Treg CD4+ T cells sorted from blood. These receptors came from a human donor in good health.

This clone was detected a few times. The V and J genes are TRBV10-3 and TRBJ1-1; D remains unclear. The V gene's germline CDR1 is ENHRY and CDR2 SYGVKD. The CDR3 has 13 amino acids. Between the trimmed V and J ends, which lost 4 bases and 0 bases, there was a span of 6 bases. CDR3 sequence: CAISGGLNTEAFF. Here the CDR3 DNA reads TGTGCCATCAGTGGAGGATTGAACACTGAAGCTTTCTTT.

This clone was counted a single time. The chain couples TRBV5-1 to TRBJ2-3, with D maybe TRBD1 (6 bases). The length of the CDR3 is 14 residues. V lost 7 bases and J 2 bases, leaving 14 bases between the germline ends. The germline CDR1 and CDR2 sequences are SGHRS and YFSETQ. In DNA form, the CDR3 reads TGCGCCAGCGCGGCACAGGGCTACACAGATACGCAGTATTTT. This codes for CASAAQGYTDTQYF.

The J gene is TRBJ1-3, the V gene TRBV30; D not certain. The CDR3 consists of 11 residues. CDR1 is GTSNPN, CDR2 SVGIG, per germline (reference sequence). The CDR3, as DNA: TGTTCAGCTAACTCTGGAAACACCATATATTTT. It codes for CSANSGNTIYF.

The chain combines TRBV19 with TRBJ1-1, with no clear D. Trimming pared 11 bases from V and 2 bases from J, leaving 12 bases between. The CDR3 runs 12 residues. CDR1 LNHDA and CDR2 SQIVND come from the germline V gene (reference sequence). The CDR3 DNA sequence: TGTGCCGCGACGGGGTCTAACACTGAAGCTTTCTTT. Translated: CAATGSNTEAFF.

This sequence joins TRBV25-1 and TRBJ2-3, with 9 bases aligning to TRBD2. The CDR3 has 16 amino acids. The germline V gene encodes CDR1 MGHDK and CDR2 SYGVNS. V dropped 3 bases and J dropped 2; count of bases not matched to a gene: 6. The CDR3 loop is CASSDPRTSATDTQYF. The CDR3 DNA is TGTGCCAGCAGTGACCCTCGGACTAGCGCCACAGATACGCAGTATTTT.

The V call is TRBV2, the J call TRBJ2-5, with D unclear. Looked up from germline, CDR1 is SNHLY and CDR2 is FYNNEI. The CDR3 extends over 11 amino acids. Trimming cost V 3 bases and J 2 bases, with 1 base left between them. The CDR3 DNA is TGTGCCAGCAGTGATCAAGAGACCCAGTACTTC. Its protein is CASSDQETQYF.

J is TRBJ2-7 and V is TRBV27; 9 bases map to TRBD1. Trimming took 5 bases from V and 1 from J; bases not matched to a gene: 6. Germline V gene lookup returns CDR1 MNHEY and CDR2 SMNVEV (reference sequence). The CDR3 totals 15 residues. CDR3: CASSPGQGGSYEQYF. CDR3 coding DNA: TGTGCCAGCAGTCCGGGACAGGGTGGGTCCTACGAGCAGTACTTC.

This rearrangement joins TRBV19 to TRBJ2-7; TRBD2 might be the D (6 bases). CDR1 and CDR2 from the germline V gene are LNHDA and SQIVND (reference sequence). This CDR3 contains 14 residues. Trimming took off 1 base at V and 2 bases at J, with 9 bases between the two ends. Here the CDR3 DNA reads TGTGCCAGTAGTATAGTTGGAGGGGCCTACGAGCAGTACTTC. The encoded protein is CASSIVGGAYEQYF.

The chain links TRBV11-2 to TRBJ1-4, with TRBD1 as a possible D gene (5 bases). CDR1 is SGHAT, CDR2 FQNNGV, per germline. Trimming took 8 bases from V and 6 from J, leaving 13 bases between them. The CDR3 is 13 residues long. The CDR3 DNA is TGTGCCAGCGAAATTGGGGCCCATGAAAAACTGTTTTTT. Its translation is CASEIGAHEKLFF.

The chain employs TRBV2 and TRBJ2-1; 13 positions agree with TRBD2. Germline trimming cut 8 bases from V and 10 bases from J; bases unmatched to any gene: 8. This CDR3 comprises 14 residues. Germline CDR1 and CDR2: SNHLY and FYNNEI. The CDR3 loop reads CASLGTSGVGEQFF. CDR3 DNA: TGTGCCAGCCTTGGGACTAGCGGGGTTGGGGAGCAGTTCTTC.

The V call is TRBV19, the J call TRBJ1-5; D gene ambiguous. Deletions cut 3 bases from V and 6 bases from J, with 12 bases between. The CDR3 contains 14 residues. Germline CDR1 and CDR2: LNHDA and SQIVND (reference sequence). CDR3 in DNA: TGTGCCAGTAGTATGGCTTCGGAGGGTCAGCCCCAGCATTTT. It specifies CASSMASEGQPQHF.

The CDR3 sequence is CASSPGHRLIYGYTF. The CDR3 DNA reads as TGTGCCAGCAGCCCAGGACACCGTTTAATCTATGGCTACACCTTC. The chain recombines TRBV7-2 with TRBJ1-2; weak D call: TRBD1 (5 bases). This CDR3 contains 15 residues. The germline V and J ends were trimmed by 5 bases and 4 bases, with 17 bases remaining between them. Germline CDR1 and CDR2: SGHTA and FQGNSA.

V and J are TRBV28 and TRBJ2-1, with 7 bases aligning to TRBD1. This CDR3 has 11 residues. After removal of 6 bases from V and 10 bases from J, the junction contained 3 bases not matched to a gene. Germline V gene lookup returns CDR1 MDHEN and CDR2 SYDVKM. The CDR3 nucleotides read TGTGCCAGCAGGGCCAGGGGGGAGCAGTTCTTC. Protein product: CASRARGEQFF.

This chain links TRBV14 with TRBJ2-2; either TRBD1 or TRBD2 may fit D (5 bases each). The CDR3 spans 16 residues. Germline CDR1 SGHDN, CDR2 FVKESK. With 1 base removed from V and 4 bases from J, the gap between germline ends came to 13 bases. The CDR3 protein is CASSQVTPRGTGELFF. CDR3 DNA sequence: TGTGCCAGCAGCCAAGTTACCCCGAGGGGCACCGGGGAGCTGTTTTTT.

The chain employs TRBV5-1 and TRBJ1-2, with TRBD1 as a possible D gene (6 bases). V lost 0 bases, J lost 7 bases, and 19 bases lay in between. Germline values: CDR1 SGHRS, CDR2 YFSETQ. The CDR3 contains 16 residues. The CDR3 region has the DNA TGCGCCAGCAGCTTGGCATCAGGGGAGGCCTTGGGTGGCTACACCTTC. Encoded protein: CASSLASGEALGGYTF.

This clone has only one observation. V is TRBV6-5 and J is TRBJ1-2, with D maybe TRBD1 (6 bases). The CDR3 consists of 15 residues. Trimming removed 6 bases at V and 1 base at J, with 15 bases between. Germline-derived CDR1 and CDR2 are MNHEY and SVGAGI. CDR3 amino acids: CASRSDRLNNYGYTF. CDR3 sequence (DNA): TGTGCCAGCAGAAGTGACAGGCTCAATAACTATGGCTACACCTTC.

CDR3 nucleotide sequence: TGTGCCAGCAGCCTTTGGACAGGGGCCAACTATGGCTACACCTTC. The encoded protein is CASSLWTGANYGYTF. V and J are TRBV7-2 and TRBJ1-2; 9 bases agree with TRBD1. This CDR3 is built from 15 residues. With 5 bases clipped from V and 2 bases from J, the junction kept 6 bases outside the gene matches. Germline V gives CDR1 SGHTA, CDR2 FQGNSA.

The rearrangement links TRBV18 to TRBJ1-5; TRBD1 is a possible D gene (6 bases). Germline assignment: CDR1 KGHSH and CDR2 LQKENI. Trimming removed 2 bases at V and 6 bases at J, with 14 bases between. The CDR3 covers 15 residues. CDR3 residues: CASSPSEGGSQPQHF. The CDR3 coding sequence is TGTGCCAGCTCACCAAGTGAAGGGGGAAGTCAGCCCCAGCATTTT.

This chain joins TRBV29-1 and TRBJ1-1, with TRBD1 matching over 10 bases. The germline CDR1 and CDR2 sequences are SQVTM and ANQGSEA. The CDR3 covers 15 residues. V was pared by 8 bases and J by 1 base, with 10 bases of the junction left unmatched. The CDR3 sequence is CSFRDRGRWNTEAFF. The CDR3 bases are TGCAGCTTTCGGGACAGGGGTCGATGGAACACTGAAGCTTTCTTT.

The chain carries TRBV18 and TRBJ2-5; D is unresolved. Germline V gene lookup returns CDR1 KGHSH and CDR2 LQKENI. The CDR3 totals 13 residues. The germline V and J ends were trimmed by 5 bases and 5 bases, with 12 bases remaining between them. CDR3 sequence: CASSSLPAETQYF. The CDR3 bases are TGTGCCAGCTCAAGTCTACCTGCGGAGACCCAGTACTTC.

This chain uses TRBV29-1 with TRBJ1-2; D gene unclear. The CDR3 is made up of 10 amino acids. The germline V gene has CDR1 SQVTM and CDR2 ANQGSEA. V lost 3 bases and J lost 8, with 7 bases in between. The CDR3 here is CSVDRSGYTF. The CDR3 nucleotides read TGCAGCGTTGATAGGAGCGGCTACACCTTC.

The genes are TRBV2 and TRBJ1-5; D uncertain. The germline V gene encodes CDR1 SNHLY and CDR2 FYNNEI. Between the trimmed V and J ends, which lost 6 bases and 1 base, there was a span of 13 bases. The CDR3 length is 15 residues. This CDR3 is CASRAREPSNQPQHF. CDR3 sequence (DNA): TGTGCCAGCAGAGCAAGGGAACCGAGCAATCAGCCCCAGCATTTT.

This clone was seen only a few times. The chain uses TRBV5-4 and TRBJ1-6, with 9 positions matching TRBD1. The length of the CDR3 is 15 residues. Germline V gives CDR1 SGHNT, CDR2 YYREEE (reference sequence). The ends lost 3 bases at V and 7 bases at J; junction bases unmatched: 5. CDR3 coding DNA: TGTGCCAGCAGCTCTCCGGGACAGGGAAATTCACCCCTCCACTTT. This translates into CASSSPGQGNSPLHF.

In DNA form, the CDR3 reads TGTGCCAGCAGTGTGAACAGCGGCGAGCAGTACTTC. This translates into CASSVNSGEQYF. This chain uses TRBV6-1 with TRBJ2-7; possibly TRBD2 for D (5 bases). The V gene lost 4 bases and the J gene lost 6 bases, with 10 bases spanning the gap. Germline V gives CDR1 MNHNS, CDR2 SASEGT. The CDR3 covers 12 residues.

The rearrangement joins TRBV10-3 to TRBJ2-1, with 13 bases fitting TRBD2. CDR3 size: 16 residues. Looked up from germline, CDR1 is ENHRY and CDR2 is SYGVKD. J was trimmed by 1 base and V by 10 bases; bases with no gene match: 7. CDR3 coding DNA: TGTGCCACCCTCACTAGCGGGAGGGGATCCTACAATGAGCAGTTCTTC. Translated: CATLTSGRGSYNEQFF.